Following are 27 T cell receptor beta chains from one sample sequenced in a study of early T cells in non-severe SARS-CoV-2 infection. MiXCR, run by TCRdb on the 5' RACE reads, gives a single entry per CDR3 protein. Counted here are 48,000 or so distinct CDR3 sequences, 6.2% occurring once; the ten biggest clones make up around 7%. The sample here was whole blood, taken at baseline. Receptor source: an adult who was a healthcare worker with PCR-confirmed SARS-CoV-2 infection or an uninfected control (not recorded which).

The chain couples TRBV11-2 to TRBJ2-1; D not certain. Germline V gives CDR1 SGHAT, CDR2 FQNNGV. The germline V and J ends were trimmed by 2 bases and 9 bases, with 11 bases remaining between them. The CDR3 sequence is 13 residues long. CDR3 sequence reads: CASSLQQFAEQFF. In DNA, the CDR3 is TGTGCCAGCAGCTTACAACAGTTCGCTGAGCAGTTCTTC.

Many counts were recorded for this clonotype. The V call is TRBV11-3, the J call TRBJ2-7, with TRBD1 matching 7 bases. CDR1 is SGHNT, CDR2 YENEEA, per germline. The length of the CDR3 is 12 residues. The V gene end was trimmed by 4 bases and the J gene end by 6 bases; junction bases not matched to a gene: 3. This chain's CDR3 is CASSWTGGEQYF. For the CDR3, the DNA is TGTGCCAGCAGCTGGACAGGTGGCGAGCAGTACTTC.

In its sample, this clonotype was seen a few times. The DNA is omitted, as the CDR3 cannot be located on it reliably, and the CDR3 follows TCRdb's listing. The CDR3 reads CASSVGTGSHTF. V and J are TRBV28 and TRBJ1-2; TRBD1, the table's D call, lacks a check against the DNA. Germline V gene data show CDR1 as MDHEN and CDR2 as SYDVKM. 12 amino acids form the CDR3, both terminal residues included.

CDR3: CASSATGQTLGAQYF. The CDR3 DNA follows: TGTGCCAGCAGCGCCACGGGACAGACCTTAGGGGCCCAGTACTTC. The chain couples TRBV9 to TRBJ2-5, with 7 bases matching TRBD1. Germline V gene data show CDR1 as SGDLS and CDR2 as YYNGEE. This CDR3 has 15 amino acids. V shed 3 bases and J 9 bases; nucleotides not matched to a gene: 14.

This clonotype came up many times. V is TRBV9 and J is TRBJ1-1; D not certain. This CDR3 is 13 amino acids long. CDR1 SGDLS and CDR2 YYNGEE come from the germline V gene. V lost 0 bases, J lost 8 bases, and 11 bases lay in between. CDR3 sequence (DNA): TGTGCCAGCAGCGTAGTAGCCAACAAGGAAGCTTTCTTT. Its protein product is CASSVVANKEAFF.

The chain recombines TRBV5-4 with TRBJ2-1; TRBD2 aligns across 15 bases. Germline V gene sequence: CDR1 SGHNT, CDR2 YYREEE (reference sequence). After removal of 4 bases from V and 7 bases from J, the junction contained 3 bases not matched to a gene. The CDR3 is 15 residues long. Here the CDR3 DNA reads TGTGCCAGCAGCCTAGGGACTAGCGGGAGGAATGAGCAGTTCTTC. Translating gives CASSLGTSGRNEQFF. The full variable domain, with the rest looked up from reference TRBV5-4 and TRBJ2-1, is ETGVTQSPTHLIKTRGQQVTLRCSSQSGHNTVSWYQQALGQGPQFIFQYYREEENGRGNFPPRFSGLQFPNYSSELNVNALELDDSALYLCASSLGTSGRNEQFFGPGTRLTVL.

The J gene is TRBJ1-1, the V gene TRBV20-1, with D perhaps matching TRBD1 (6 bases). Trimming shortened V by 1 base and J by 4 bases, and 16 bases separated the two germline ends. Germline V gives CDR1 DFQATT, CDR2 SNEGSKA (reference sequence). The CDR3 length is 15 residues. CDR3 in amino acids: CSARAGAGFSTEAFF. The CDR3 DNA sequence: TGCAGTGCTAGAGCGGGGGCGGGATTTAGCACTGAAGCTTTCTTT.

Ten or more counts support this clonotype. The genes are TRBV4-2 and TRBJ2-5; D unresolved. This CDR3 spans 12 amino acids. The V end lost 0 bases, the J end lost 5 bases, and 4 bases lay between the germline ends. In germline, CDR1 is LGHNA, CDR2 YNFKEQ. CDR3 in amino acids: CASSQERETQYF. The CDR3 DNA reads as TGTGCCAGCAGCCAAGAGAGGGAGACCCAGTACTTC.

The V gene is TRBV14, the J gene TRBJ2-1; weak D call: TRBD2 (5 bases). V dropped 1 base and J dropped 3 bases, with 7 bases sitting between them. This CDR3 is built from 14 residues. Germline loops: CDR1 SGHDN, CDR2 FVKESK. The CDR3 DNA is TGTGCCAGCAGCCAAGTACTAGTCTACAATGAGCAGTTCTTC. Translated: CASSQVLVYNEQFF.

The rearrangement links TRBV5-6 to TRBJ1-2; D unclear. Germline V gene data show CDR1 as SGHDT and CDR2 as YYEEEE. This CDR3 is 13 amino acids long. Trimming took 4 bases from V and 4 from J, leaving 11 bases between them. CDR3 sequence reads: CASSDGPAYGYTF. DNA for the CDR3: TGTGCCAGCAGCGATGGACCGGCCTATGGCTACACCTTC.

This clonotype is medium-sized (0.01 to 0.1%) by share. The J gene is TRBJ2-1, the V gene TRBV20-1, with 11 bases fitting TRBD2. CDR3 size: 19 residues. J gave up 6 bases and V 0 bases, and 16 bases lay outside the gene matches. The germline gives CDR1 DFQATT, CDR2 SNEGSKA (reference sequence). CDR3 residues: CSARDRALAGGNFANEQFF. The CDR3 region has the DNA TGCAGTGCTAGAGATCGGGCCCTAGCGGGAGGTAATTTCGCCAATGAGCAGTTCTTC.

This clonotype was recorded a few times. One junction end does not reproduce the germline sequence, and a read error may be involved. The chain recombines TRBV12-3 or TRBV12-4 with TRBJ2-2, with D perhaps TRBD2 (5 bases). CDR3 length: 13 amino acids. The CDR3 DNA sequence: TGTGCCAGCAGTATAGCGAGAACCGGGGAGCTGTTTTTT. Translating gives CASSIARTGELFF.

At least ten counts were recorded for this clonotype. This chain joins TRBV29-1 and TRBJ2-2; D remains ambiguous. This CDR3 region has 13 residues. V was cut by 7 bases and J by 5 bases, with 14 bases left in between. The V gene's germline CDR1 is SQVTM and CDR2 ANQGSEA. The CDR3, as DNA: TGCAGCGCCACGGCCGGCGGAACCGGGGAGCTGTTTTTT. Its protein is CSATAGGTGELFF.

This clonotype was seen only a few times. The chain joins TRBV2 to TRBJ2-1, with 12 bases aligning to TRBD2. Germline loops: CDR1 SNHLY, CDR2 FYNNEI. CDR3 length equals 16 residues. The V and J ends lost 2 bases and 9 bases, in that order; junction bases with no gene match: 8. The CDR3 DNA reads TGTGCCAGCAGTGAATTTTCTAGCGGGAGGGCCGGTGAGCAGTTCTTC. It codes for CASSEFSSGRAGEQFF.

Many counts were recorded for this clonotype. The chain is built from TRBV4-1 and TRBJ2-2, with 7 bases fitting TRBD1. The germline V gene has CDR1 MGHRA and CDR2 YSYEKL. V lost 4 bases and J lost 0; bases outside the gene matches: 5. This CDR3 contains 16 residues. The CDR3 sequence is CASSRLGQANTGELFF. The DNA for the CDR3 is TGCGCCAGCAGCCGCCTAGGACAGGCGAACACCGGGGAGCTGTTTTTT.

This clonotype has ten or more counts. This chain connects TRBV5-1 to TRBJ2-3, with D perhaps matching TRBD2 (6 bases). The CDR3 totals 16 residues. Looked up from germline, CDR1 is SGHRS and CDR2 is YFSETQ. V was cut by 1 base and J by 4 bases, with 16 bases left in between. The CDR3 loop is CASSLWDSLGADTQYF. CDR3 in DNA: TGCGCCAGCAGCTTGTGGGACTCCCTCGGCGCAGATACGCAGTATTTT.

The V gene is TRBV5-5, the J gene TRBJ1-5, with D perhaps matching TRBD1 (5 bases). V was trimmed by 7 bases and J by 2 bases, leaving 13 bases between them. The CDR3 contains 14 residues. CDR1 SGHKS and CDR2 YYEKEE come from the germline V gene (reference sequence). The DNA of the CDR3 is TGTGCCAGCTCCTCCGGGACTGGCAATCAGCCCCAGCATTTT. This gives the protein CASSSGTGNQPQHF.

This clonotype was detected ten times or more. V and J are TRBV12-3 or TRBV12-4 and TRBJ1-1, with TRBD1 matching 9 bases. Trimming removed 6 bases from V and 7 bases from J; junction bases left unmatched: 6. This CDR3 region has 13 residues. DNA for the CDR3: TGTGCCAGCAGAAGGGACAGGGTCATTGAAGCTTTCTTT. This sequence encodes CASRRDRVIEAFF.

This clonotype was recorded a few times. The junction shows a germline mismatch at one end, possibly a read error. The V and J genes are TRBV20-1 and TRBJ2-7; D may match TRBD1 or TRBD2 (6 bases each). CDR1 and CDR2 from the germline V gene are DFQATT and SNEGSKA (reference sequence). There are 14 residues in the CDR3. CDR3 residues: CSARAGRGSDEQYF. The CDR3 DNA reads TGCAGTGCCAGAGCGGGCAGGGGAAGTGACGAGCAGTACTTC.

This clonotype has only a few counts. This chain links TRBV27 with TRBJ1-5, with a possible D match to TRBD1 (6 bases). V lost 6 bases and J lost 1, with 13 bases in between. The V gene's germline CDR1 is MNHEY and CDR2 SMNVEV (reference sequence). The CDR3 loop spans 15 amino acids. This CDR3 reads CASRPQGTSNQPQHF. CDR3 sequence (DNA): TGTGCCAGCAGACCGCAGGGGACAAGCAATCAGCCCCAGCATTTT.

This clonotype was counted between two and nine times. The chain uses TRBV13 and TRBJ2-3, with D uncertain. Germline CDR1 and CDR2: PRHDT and FYEKMQ (reference sequence). V lost 3 bases, J lost 2 bases, and 9 bases lay in between. The CDR3 has 14 residues. The DNA for the CDR3 is TGTGCCAGCAGCTTTTCGGTGAACACAGATACGCAGTATTTT. Protein sequence: CASSFSVNTDTQYF.

This clonotype has at least ten counts. This chain uses TRBV15 with TRBJ2-1, with 8 positions matching TRBD1. V dropped 8 bases and J dropped 6; count of bases not matched to a gene: 9. The CDR3 loop spans 14 amino acids. Per the germline V gene, CDR1 is LNHNV and CDR2 is YYDKDF (reference sequence). DNA for the CDR3: TGTGCCACCCGTGGAAGGACAGGGTTCAATGAGCAGTTCTTC. It encodes CATRGRTGFNEQFF.

This clonotype was seen more than once but under ten times. Written as DNA, the CDR3 is TGTGCCAGCTCACCATTGGCTGAGGGTCAGCCCCAGCATTTT. Translating it yields CASSPLAEGQPQHF. The genes are TRBV18 and TRBJ1-5; D is unresolved. Trimming cost V 2 bases and J 6 bases, with 11 bases left between them. The CDR3 has 14 residues. Per germline, CDR1 KGHSH and CDR2 LQKENI.

The sample holds a few counts of this clonotype. V gene TRBV5-4 combines with J gene TRBJ1-1; D perhaps matches TRBD1 (5 bases). The CDR3 contains 11 residues. V was pared by 2 bases and J by 8 bases, with 7 bases between. The germline V gene encodes CDR1 SGHNT and CDR2 YYREEE (reference sequence). CDR3 coding DNA: TGTGCCAGCAGCTTCCGGGACGAAGCTTTCTTT. Protein sequence: CASSFRDEAFF. The full variable domain, in which reference TRBV5-4 and TRBJ1-1 provide the parts outside the CDR3, is ETGVTQSPTHLIKTRGQQVTLRCSSQSGHNTVSWYQQALGQGPQFIFQYYREEENGRGNFPPRFSGLQFPNYSSELNVNALELDDSALYLCASSFRDEAFFGQGTRLTVV.

V usage is TRBV20-1 and J usage is TRBJ1-1; D unresolved. V was cut by 4 bases and J by 4 bases, with 16 bases left in between. Germline lookup yields CDR1 DFQATT and CDR2 SNEGSKA (reference sequence). CDR3 length: 14 residues. CDR3 sequence reads: CSAIGTDLFTEAFF. The DNA for the CDR3 is TGCAGTGCTATAGGCACGGACCTTTTCACTGAAGCTTTCTTT.

In its sample, this clonotype was seen a few times. Here the CDR3 reads CASSLDQGGYETQYF. CDR3 nucleotide sequence: TGTGCCAGCAGCTTAGATCAGGGGGGTTACGAGACCCAGTACTTC. The chain combines TRBV7-8 with TRBJ2-5; TRBD1 might be the D (7 bases). The germline V and J ends were trimmed by 1 base and 5 bases, with 14 bases remaining between them. Germline V gene lookup returns CDR1 SGHVS and CDR2 FQNEAQ. CDR3 size: 15 residues.

This clonotype was detected only a few times. V is TRBV6-2 or TRBV6-3 and J is TRBJ2-7; D uncertain. The CDR3 covers 11 residues. With 5 bases removed from V and 7 bases from J, the gap between germline ends came to 9 bases. Per the germline V gene, CDR1 is MNHEY and CDR2 is SVGEGT. The CDR3 DNA reads as TGTGCCAGCAGTCGAGAGACAGAGCAGTACTTC. This encodes CASSRETEQYF.